The 27 T cell receptor beta chains given below trace back to one sample, sequenced in a study of glioma-infiltrating T cells. Using RNA template, CDR3s of TCR alpha and beta were amplified with iRepertoire arm-PCR. From the multiplex PCR reads, TCRdb called clonotypes with MiXCR, one entry per CDR3 protein. This table has approximately 190,000 distinct CDR3 sequences, 32% appearing once. The sequenced sample consisted of glioma tissue, nonneoplastic brain tissue, or PBMCs (not recorded which). All receptors come from a human donor with low-grade glioma or glioblastoma, undergoing nonglioma brain surgery, or in good health (not recorded which).

In its sample, this clonotype was seen a few times. The V gene is TRBV5-1, the J gene TRBJ2-3; 9 nucleotides line up with TRBD2. The CDR3 is 16 amino acids. Germline V gene data show CDR1 as SGHRS and CDR2 as YFSETQ. The V segment lost 6 bases and the J segment 5 bases; nucleotides outside the gene matches: 13. The DNA for the CDR3 is TGCGCCAGCAATTTCCAAGTAGCGGGAGTTCGAGATACGCAGTATTTT. Protein: CASNFQVAGVRDTQYF.

V and J are TRBV20-1 and TRBJ1-5; 7 nucleotides agree with TRBD1. Germline assignment: CDR1 DFQATT and CDR2 SNEGSKA (reference sequence). With V trimmed by 4 bases and J by 5 bases, 8 bases remained unmatched. The CDR3 runs 14 residues. The CDR3 sequence: CSAKTGVPYQPQHF. CDR3 sequence (DNA): TGCAGTGCTAAAACAGGGGTGCCTTATCAGCCCCAGCATTTT.

The chain recombines TRBV27 with TRBJ2-3, with D uncertain. The CDR3 is 12 amino acids. The V end was cut by 4 bases, the J end by 4 bases, with 6 bases between. Per germline, CDR1 MNHEY and CDR2 SMNVEV (reference sequence). CDR3 amino acids: CASSYWPDTQYF. The CDR3, as DNA: TGTGCCAGCAGTTACTGGCCAGATACGCAGTATTTT.

In the case of this clonotype: Since a much larger clone is just one base distant, this may be a read error. The genes are TRBV28 and TRBJ2-7; the D call may be TRBD1 or TRBD2 (6 bases each). The V gene's germline CDR1 is MDHEN and CDR2 SYDVKM. The CDR3 covers 15 residues. Trimming took 7 bases from V and 3 from J, leaving 19 bases between them. CDR3 protein: CASTLGGPKFYEQYF. CDR3 coding DNA: TGTGCCAGCACCCTAGGGGGGCCTAAGTTCTACGAGCAGTACTTC.

In this sample, this clonotype turned up many times. CDR3 in DNA: TGTGCCATCGCGGGCGTTGCGGGATACAATGAGCAGTTCTTC. Translation: CAIAGVAGYNEQFF. The chain employs TRBV10-3 and TRBJ2-1, with D possibly being TRBD2 (6 bases). CDR3 length: 14 residues. Germline CDR1 reads ENHRY; CDR2 reads SYGVKD. Deletions cut 8 bases from V and 4 bases from J, with 15 bases between.

This clonotype was counted many times. J is TRBJ2-1 and V is TRBV27, with 9 bases that match TRBD2. CDR3 length: 12 amino acids. The V gene end was trimmed by 8 bases and the J gene end by 6 bases; junction bases not matched to a gene: 2. Germline values: CDR1 MNHEY, CDR2 SMNVEV (reference sequence). CDR3: CASCSGSNEQFF. In DNA, the CDR3 is TGTGCCAGCTGTAGCGGGAGCAATGAGCAGTTCTTC.

The chain is built from TRBV2 and TRBJ2-2; 11 nucleotides align to TRBD2. The junction had 9 bases not matched to a gene; V was cut back by 4 bases and J by 2 bases. There are 18 residues in the CDR3. The germline V gene encodes CDR1 SNHLY and CDR2 FYNNEI. DNA of the CDR3: TGTGCCAGCAGTGCCCCCCTTAGCGGGAGGGTCAACACCGGGGAGCTGTTTTTT. This encodes CASSAPLSGRVNTGELFF.

In this sample, this clonotype turned up many times. The gene calls are TRBV7-2 and TRBJ2-3, with D possibly TRBD2 on 5 matching bases. CDR3 length: 12 residues. Trimming cost V 5 bases and J 8 bases, with 11 bases left between them. The V gene's germline CDR1 is SGHTA and CDR2 FQGNSA. CDR3 loop: CASSGSLITQYF. CDR3 coding DNA: TGTGCCAGCAGCGGGAGCCTAATTACGCAGTATTTT. Looking up the rest from reference TRBV7-2 and TRBJ2-3 gives the full variable domain: GAGVSQSPSNKVTEKGKDVELRCDPISGHTALYWYRQSLGQGLEFLIYFQGNSAPDKSGLPSDRFSAERTGGSVSTLTIQRTQQEDSAVYLCASSGSLITQYFGPGTRLTVL.

This clonotype turned up a few times. The V gene is TRBV19, the J gene TRBJ1-1; unclear D gene. Germline V CDR1 and CDR2: LNHDA, SQIVND (reference sequence). The CDR3 runs 12 residues. V lost 6 bases, J lost 5 bases, and 10 bases lay in between. CDR3 sequence: CASRLGRTEAFF. For the CDR3, the DNA is TGTGCCAGTAGGCTAGGGAGGACTGAAGCTTTCTTT.

This clonotype appeared once. Being one base from a much bigger clone, this may be a read error. The genes are TRBV6-2 or TRBV6-3 and TRBJ2-5; tentative D call: TRBD1 (5 bases). Germline V CDR1 and CDR2: MNHEY, SVGEGT. This CDR3 region has 11 residues. CDR3 bases: TGTGCCAGCCAGGGTTCGGAGACCAAGTACTTC. Protein sequence: CASQGSETKYF.

The chain has TRBV5-8 and TRBJ2-1; TRBD1 matches 7 bases. With V trimmed by 5 bases and J by 10 bases, 12 bases remained unmatched. Germline CDR1 and CDR2: SGHTS and YDEGEE. The CDR3 covers 14 residues. The CDR3 loop reads CASRFGQVGGEQFF. In DNA form, the CDR3 reads TGTGCCAGCAGGTTTGGACAGGTCGGAGGCGAGCAGTTCTTC.

At least ten counts were recorded for this clonotype. The chain has TRBV25-1 and TRBJ1-1; 7 bases are shared with TRBD1. This CDR3 is 15 amino acids long. The V gene's germline CDR1 is MGHDK and CDR2 SYGVNS. V dropped 3 bases and J dropped 4; count of bases not matched to a gene: 8. The DNA of the CDR3 is TGTGCCAGCAGTGATTCCTCAGGGGGAGTCACTGAAGCTTTCTTT. Its translation is CASSDSSGGVTEAFF.

This clonotype has just one count. One end of the junction varies from germline; a read error may be responsible. The J gene is TRBJ2-1, the V gene TRBV11-1; 11 bases map to TRBD2. Looked up from germline, CDR1 is SGHAT and CDR2 is FQDESV (reference sequence). This CDR3 region has 16 residues. The CDR3 here is CASSRRGTSGDNEQLF. DNA of the CDR3: TGTGCCAGCAGCCGACGGGGGACTAGCGGCGACAATGAGCAGCTCTTC.

Points on this clonotype: A read error may explain this, as a much larger clone is one base away. The chain employs TRBV5-4 and TRBJ1-2; tentative D call: TRBD1 (6 bases). V lost 4 bases, J lost 8 bases, and 21 bases lay in between. From germline, CDR1 is SGHNT and CDR2 YYREEE (reference sequence). CDR3 size: 15 residues. In DNA, the CDR3 is TGTGCCAGCAGCGGGGGCTGGACAGTCCCGCGGGGCTACACCTTC. It specifies CASSGGWTVPRGYTF.

This clonotype has a count of ten or more. The chain uses TRBV10-3 and TRBJ2-7; no firm D call. Germline CDR1 and CDR2: ENHRY and SYGVKD. There are 13 residues in the CDR3. Trimming removed 4 bases at V and 2 bases at J, with 9 bases between. This CDR3 is CAISGSTAYEQYF. As DNA, the CDR3 is TGTGCCATCAGTGGGTCCACAGCCTACGAGCAGTACTTC.

This clonotype was picked up one time. A much larger clone differs from this one at a single base, so this may be a read error. The rearrangement links TRBV20-1 to TRBJ2-7, with D hard to call. Trimming pared 2 bases from V and 1 base from J, leaving 12 bases between. Germline CDR1 is DFQATT and CDR2 is SNEGSKA (reference sequence). The CDR3 length is 14 residues. CDR3 nucleotides: TGCAGTGCTAGATCCTGGAAAGGGTCCTACGAGCAGTACTTC. Its protein product is CSARSWKGSYEQYF.

This clonotype was observed many times. A read error may produce the germline difference seen at one junction end. This rearrangement joins TRBV3-1 to TRBJ2-7; perhaps TRBD2 as D (5 bases). The CDR3 has 13 amino acids. Germline loops: CDR1 LGHDT, CDR2 YNNKEL (reference sequence). CDR3 DNA sequence: TGTGCCAGCAGTCCCCTAGCCGCGTACGAACAGTACTTC. Its protein product is CASSPLAAYEQYF.

In its sample, this clonotype was seen once. V and J are TRBV28 and TRBJ1-1; D uncertain. The germline CDR1 and CDR2 sequences are MDHEN and SYDVKM. This CDR3 comprises 11 residues. V shed 8 bases and J shed 12 bases, with 16 bases lying between them. The CDR3 loop is CASGFGRQSFF. As DNA, the CDR3 is TGTGCCAGCGGGTTCGGGCGGCAATCTTTCTTT.

Many counts were recorded for this clonotype. This chain links TRBV7-2 with TRBJ2-3, with 8 bases matching TRBD2. The V gene end was trimmed by 1 base and the J gene end by 2 bases; junction bases not matched to a gene: 5. Germline CDR1 SGHTA, CDR2 FQGNSA. The CDR3 sequence is 16 residues long. The CDR3 nucleotides are TGTGCCAGCAGCTTAGGCGTAGCGGGACCCACAGATACGCAGTATTTT. This codes for CASSLGVAGPTDTQYF.

This clonotype was counted many times. The gene calls are TRBV7-2 and TRBJ2-5, with D perhaps matching TRBD2 (5 bases). V was pared by 1 base and J by 1 base, with 13 bases between. Germline V gives CDR1 SGHTA, CDR2 FQGNSA. The CDR3 has 16 amino acids. CDR3 in amino acids: CASSLGPSEGQETQYF. The CDR3 DNA reads as TGTGCCAGCAGCTTAGGACCCTCAGAGGGCCAAGAGACCCAGTACTTC.

Regarding this clonotype: A read error may be the cause here, since a much bigger clone is one base away. The genes are TRBV3-1 and TRBJ2-7, with D possibly matching TRBD1 (6 bases). This CDR3 is built from 14 residues. Germline assignment: CDR1 LGHDT and CDR2 YNNKEL (reference sequence). The CDR3 sequence is CASRQAYRANEQYF. For the CDR3, the DNA is TGTGCCAGCAGACAAGCTTACAGGGCAAACGAGCAGTACTTC.

This clonotype was detected ten times or more. The V call is TRBV7-2, the J call TRBJ2-3; D possibly corresponds to TRBD1 (5 bases). The germline V gene encodes CDR1 SGHTA and CDR2 FQGNSA. Trimming cost V 4 bases and J 4 bases, with 9 bases left between them. This CDR3 region has 13 residues. CDR3 sequence reads: CASSSTVPDTQYF. The CDR3 region has the DNA TGTGCCAGCAGCTCGACAGTACCAGATACGCAGTATTTT.

CDR3 loop: CASTLGLAGEQFF. The CDR3 DNA reads as TGTGCCAGCACCTTGGGACTAGCGGGAGAGCAGTTCTTC. The chain carries TRBV12-3 or TRBV12-4 and TRBJ2-1; TRBD2 matches 13 bases. With V trimmed by 7 bases and J by 10 bases, 4 bases remained unmatched. The CDR3 runs to 13 residues.

The J gene is TRBJ2-6, the V gene TRBV12-3 or TRBV12-4; TRBD1 aligns across 7 bases. The V gene end was trimmed by 6 bases and the J gene end by 2 bases; junction bases not matched to a gene: 4. The CDR3 length is 15 residues. This chain's CDR3 is CASSHTGAGANVLTF. The CDR3 region has the DNA TGTGCCAGCAGCCACACAGGGGCTGGGGCCAACGTCCTGACTTTC.

The chain is built from TRBV18 and TRBJ1-1; TRBD1 matches at 7 bases. CDR3 length equals 15 residues. The junction had 6 bases not matched to a gene; V was cut back by 5 bases and J by 0 bases. Germline V lookup: CDR1 KGHSH, CDR2 LQKENI. The CDR3 nucleotides are TGTGCCAGCTCATGTACAGGGGACTTGAACACTGAAGCTTTCTTT. Translation: CASSCTGDLNTEAFF.

The V gene is TRBV4-1, the J gene TRBJ2-1; 7 bases line up with TRBD2. Trimming took 2 bases from V and 9 from J; bases not matched to a gene: 13. Germline CDR1 is MGHRA and CDR2 is YSYEKL. The CDR3 totals 16 residues. The CDR3 loop is CASSQIGTIVPTEQFF. DNA for the CDR3: TGCGCCAGCAGCCAAATCGGGACTATAGTTCCGACTGAGCAGTTCTTC.

For this clonotype: An end of the junction does not agree with germline; a read error may underlie this. The J gene is TRBJ1-1, the V gene TRBV7-9; tentatively, D is TRBD1 (5 bases). The CDR3 is 12 residues long. From germline, CDR1 is SEHNR and CDR2 FQNEAQ (reference sequence). CDR3 in DNA: TGTGCCAGCAACTTAGATTGGAGGGGAGCTTTCTTT. Its translation: CASNLDWRGAFF.